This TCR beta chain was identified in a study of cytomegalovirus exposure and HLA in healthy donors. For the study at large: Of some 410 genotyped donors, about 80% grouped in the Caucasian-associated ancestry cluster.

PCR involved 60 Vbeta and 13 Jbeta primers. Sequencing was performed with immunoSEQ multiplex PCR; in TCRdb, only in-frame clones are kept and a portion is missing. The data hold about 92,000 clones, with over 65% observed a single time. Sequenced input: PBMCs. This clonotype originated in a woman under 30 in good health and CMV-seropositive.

CDR3 sequence reads: CASSYIAGGPEEQYF. The CDR3 nucleotides read TGTGCCAGCAGCTATATAGCGGGAGGGCCGGAAGAGCAGTACTTC. The chain combines TRBV6-6 with TRBJ2-7, with 11 bases that match TRBD2. The germline gives CDR1 MNHNY, CDR2 SVGAGI (reference sequence). The CDR3 is 15 residues long. The junction had 11 bases not matched to a gene; V was cut back by 6 bases and J by 7 bases.